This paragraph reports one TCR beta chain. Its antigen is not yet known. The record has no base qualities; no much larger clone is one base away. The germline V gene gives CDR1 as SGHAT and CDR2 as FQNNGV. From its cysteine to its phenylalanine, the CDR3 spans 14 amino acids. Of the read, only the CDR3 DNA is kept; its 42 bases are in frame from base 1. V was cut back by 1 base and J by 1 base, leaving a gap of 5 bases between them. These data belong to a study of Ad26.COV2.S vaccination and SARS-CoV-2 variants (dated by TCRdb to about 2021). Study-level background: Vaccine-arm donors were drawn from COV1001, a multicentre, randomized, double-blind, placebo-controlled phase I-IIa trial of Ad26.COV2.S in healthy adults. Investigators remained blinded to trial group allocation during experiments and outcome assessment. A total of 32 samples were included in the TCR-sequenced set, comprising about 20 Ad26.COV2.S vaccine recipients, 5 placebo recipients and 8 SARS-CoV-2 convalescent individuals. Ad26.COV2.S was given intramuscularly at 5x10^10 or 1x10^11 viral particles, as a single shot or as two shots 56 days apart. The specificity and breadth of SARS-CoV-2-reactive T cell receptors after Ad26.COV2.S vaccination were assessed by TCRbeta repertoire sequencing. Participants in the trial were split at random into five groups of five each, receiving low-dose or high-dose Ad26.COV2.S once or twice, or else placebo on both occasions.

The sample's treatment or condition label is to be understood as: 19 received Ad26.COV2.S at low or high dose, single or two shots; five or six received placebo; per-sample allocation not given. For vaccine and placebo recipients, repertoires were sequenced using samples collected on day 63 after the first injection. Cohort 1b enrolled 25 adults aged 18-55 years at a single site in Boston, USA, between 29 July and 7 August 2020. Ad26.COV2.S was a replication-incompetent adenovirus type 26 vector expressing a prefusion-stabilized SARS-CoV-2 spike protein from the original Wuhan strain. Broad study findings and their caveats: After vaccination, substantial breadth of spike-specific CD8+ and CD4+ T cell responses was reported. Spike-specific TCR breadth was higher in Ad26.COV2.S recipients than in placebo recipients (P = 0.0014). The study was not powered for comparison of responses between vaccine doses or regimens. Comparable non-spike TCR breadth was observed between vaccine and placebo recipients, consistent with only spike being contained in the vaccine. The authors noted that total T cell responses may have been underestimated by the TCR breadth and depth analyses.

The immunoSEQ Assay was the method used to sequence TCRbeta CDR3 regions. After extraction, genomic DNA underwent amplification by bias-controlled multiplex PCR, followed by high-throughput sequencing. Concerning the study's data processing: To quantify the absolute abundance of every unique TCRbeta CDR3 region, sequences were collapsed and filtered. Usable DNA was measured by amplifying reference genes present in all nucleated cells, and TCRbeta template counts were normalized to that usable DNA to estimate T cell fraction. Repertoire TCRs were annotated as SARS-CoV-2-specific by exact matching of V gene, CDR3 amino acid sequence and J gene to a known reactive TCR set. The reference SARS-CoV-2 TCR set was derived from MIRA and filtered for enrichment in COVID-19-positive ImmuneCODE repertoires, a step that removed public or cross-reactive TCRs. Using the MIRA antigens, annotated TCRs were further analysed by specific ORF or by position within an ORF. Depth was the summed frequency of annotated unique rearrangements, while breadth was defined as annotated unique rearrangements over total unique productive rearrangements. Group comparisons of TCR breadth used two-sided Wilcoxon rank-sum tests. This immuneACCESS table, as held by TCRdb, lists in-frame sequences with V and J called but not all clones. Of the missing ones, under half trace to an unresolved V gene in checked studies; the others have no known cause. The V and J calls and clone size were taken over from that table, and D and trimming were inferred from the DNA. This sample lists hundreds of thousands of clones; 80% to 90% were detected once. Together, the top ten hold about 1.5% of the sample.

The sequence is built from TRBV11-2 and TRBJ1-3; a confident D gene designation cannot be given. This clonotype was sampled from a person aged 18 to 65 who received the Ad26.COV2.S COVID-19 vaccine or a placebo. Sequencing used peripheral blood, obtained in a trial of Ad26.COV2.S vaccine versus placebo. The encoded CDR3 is CASSLVGSGNTIYF. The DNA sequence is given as TGTGCCAGCAGCTTAGTAGGGTCTGGAAACACCATATATTTT.